A single sample is the source of the 11 T cell receptor beta chains below, sequenced in a study of OX40 agonist ivuxolimab in advanced cancers. The method was immunoSEQ multiplex PCR; TCRdb's version includes in-frame clones alone and lacks a portion of them. Of around 53,000 clones in the sample, 80% to 85% were seen once. Sequenced here: CD4+ or CD8+ T cells sorted from blood, sampled in a trial of the OX40 agonist ivuxolimab. These receptor sequences come from an adult with an advanced solid tumor such as melanoma, head and neck, liver or kidney cancer.

The chain carries TRBV10-3 and TRBJ1-2, with unresolved D. Trimming removed 0 bases from V and 4 bases from J, with 6 bases in between. The germline V gene has CDR1 ENHRY and CDR2 SYGVKD. This CDR3 is 13 amino acids long. This CDR3 is CAISESGTYGYTF. CDR3 in DNA: TGTGCCATCAGTGAGTCAGGTACCTATGGCTACACCTTC.

CDR3 sequence reads: CASSERAGANEKLFF. CDR3 bases: TGTGCCAGCAGTGAAAGGGCAGGGGCTAATGAAAAACTGTTTTTT. The chain carries TRBV2 and TRBJ1-4; tentatively, D is TRBD1 (6 bases). The CDR3 loop spans 15 amino acids. Germline CDR1 SNHLY, CDR2 FYNNEI. V gave up 2 bases and J gave up 3 bases, with 10 bases separating them.

The chain employs TRBV2 and TRBJ2-6; tentatively, D is TRBD2 (6 bases). V dropped 7 bases and J dropped 1 base, with 8 bases sitting between them. This CDR3 has 14 amino acids. Germline CDR1 and CDR2: SNHLY and FYNNEI. CDR3 in DNA: TGTGCCAGCATCGCGGGATCTGGGGCCAACGTCCTGACTTTC. It codes for CASIAGSGANVLTF.

This chain joins TRBV2 and TRBJ2-3; 10 bases are a match to TRBD2. In germline, CDR1 is SNHLY, CDR2 FYNNEI. J gave up 6 bases and V 6 bases, and 9 bases lay outside the gene matches. There are 15 residues in the CDR3. CDR3 sequence: CASSGQRGGWDTQYF. In nucleotides, the CDR3 is TGTGCCAGCAGCGGTCAGCGGGGGGGGTGGGATACGCAGTATTTT.

The J gene is TRBJ2-7, the V gene TRBV11-3, with D maybe TRBD1 (5 bases). V lost 5 bases and J 5 bases, leaving 13 bases between the germline ends. Germline V CDR1 and CDR2: SGHNT, YENEEA. The CDR3 covers 13 residues. The CDR3, as DNA: TGTGCCAGCAGCGCGGCAGGGCTCGACGAGCAGTACTTC. Its protein product is CASSAAGLDEQYF.

This chain joins TRBV10-3 and TRBJ1-5; a possible D gene is TRBD1 (6 bases). This CDR3 is 13 amino acids long. Deletions cut 8 bases from V and 6 bases from J, with 14 bases between. Per germline, CDR1 ENHRY and CDR2 SYGVKD. The CDR3 reads CAISTTGTQPQHF. CDR3 bases: TGTGCCATCTCGACTACAGGGACTCAGCCCCAGCATTTT.

With regard to this clone: The limits of the CDR3 on the DNA are not certain, so only TCRdb's listed CDR3 is given. The chain links TRBV10-2 to TRBJ2-4; the table's D call, TRBD2, was not checked against the DNA. Germline CDR1 reads WSHSY; CDR2 reads SAAADI. Termini included, the CDR3 measures 16 amino acids. CDR3 sequence reads: CASSSSAGVAKNIQYF.

The chain couples TRBV5-1 to TRBJ2-7; D ambiguous. This CDR3 has 15 amino acids. Germline assignment: CDR1 SGHRS and CDR2 YFSETQ. V was pared by 0 bases and J by 0 bases, with 10 bases between. The CDR3 loop reads CASSLDFWVSYEQYF. The DNA for the CDR3 is TGCGCCAGCAGCTTGGATTTTTGGGTCTCCTACGAGCAGTACTTC.

This clone was seen a few times. The rearrangement joins TRBV30 to TRBJ1-4; possible D gene TRBD1, 5 bases. V gave up 5 bases and J gave up 7 bases, with 14 bases separating them. Germline V gives CDR1 GTSNPN, CDR2 SVGIG (reference sequence). The CDR3 has 13 residues. CDR3 DNA sequence: TGTGCCTGGGGGACCTCGGTGGGTGAAAAACTGTTTTTT. This translates into CAWGTSVGEKLFF.

This chain links TRBV11-2 with TRBJ1-1; tentative D call: TRBD1 (5 bases). The CDR3 has 14 amino acids. V lost 2 bases, J lost 3 bases, and 10 bases lay in between. The germline CDR1 and CDR2 sequences are SGHAT and FQNNGV. The CDR3 bases are TGTGCCAGCAGCTTAACGGCGGGGGACACTGAAGCTTTCTTT. Amino acids: CASSLTAGDTEAFF.

This chain joins TRBV2 and TRBJ2-1; TRBD2 matches at 7 bases. Germline lookup yields CDR1 SNHLY and CDR2 FYNNEI. The CDR3 is 15 residues long. The V segment lost 5 bases and the J segment 6 bases; nucleotides outside the gene matches: 10. The CDR3 bases are TGTGCCAGCAGTCCAAGGACTAGGAGTAGCAATGAGCAGTTCTTC. Its translation is CASSPRTRSSNEQFF.